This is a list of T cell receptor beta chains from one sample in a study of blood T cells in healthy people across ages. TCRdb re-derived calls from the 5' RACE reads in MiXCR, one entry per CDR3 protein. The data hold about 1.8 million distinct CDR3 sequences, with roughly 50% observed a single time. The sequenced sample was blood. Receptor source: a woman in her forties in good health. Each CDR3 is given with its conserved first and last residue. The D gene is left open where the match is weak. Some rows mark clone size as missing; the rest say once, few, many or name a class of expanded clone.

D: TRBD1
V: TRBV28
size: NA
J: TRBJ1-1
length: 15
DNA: TGTGCCAGCAGTTCAGAGACAGGGGCTTTTACTGAAGCTTTCTTT
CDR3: CASSSETGAFTEAFF

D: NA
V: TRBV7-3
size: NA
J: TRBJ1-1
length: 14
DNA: TGTGCCAGCAGCTTAAGTAGTGATCGCACTGAAGCTTTCTTT
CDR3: CASSLSSDRTEAFF

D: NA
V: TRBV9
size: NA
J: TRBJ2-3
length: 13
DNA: TGTGCCAGCAGCGTGCAGGGCAGAGATACGCAGTATTTT
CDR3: CASSVQGRDTQYF

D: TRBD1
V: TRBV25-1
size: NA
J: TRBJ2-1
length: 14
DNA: TGTGCCAGCAGTGAGGGACAGGGAAGCAATGAGCAGTTCTTC
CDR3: CASSEGQGSNEQFF

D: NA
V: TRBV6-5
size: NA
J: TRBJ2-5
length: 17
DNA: TGTGCCAGCAGCTACGAACCCCGTGGGGGTGGACGGGAGACCCAGTACTTC
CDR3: CASSYEPRGGGRETQYF

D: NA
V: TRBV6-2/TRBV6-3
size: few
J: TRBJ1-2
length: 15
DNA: TGTGCCAGCAGTTACTGGGATATTGCTAACTATGGCTACACCTTC
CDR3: CASSYWDIANYGYTF

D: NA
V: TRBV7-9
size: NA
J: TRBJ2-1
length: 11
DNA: TGTGCCAGCCCAGAAGGTCATGAGCAGTTCTTC
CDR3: CASPEGHEQFF

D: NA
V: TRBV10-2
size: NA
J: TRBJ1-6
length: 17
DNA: TGCGCCAGCAGTGAGACAGCCCTTAGCTCCTATAATTCACCCCTCCACTTT
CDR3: CASSETALSSYNSPLHF

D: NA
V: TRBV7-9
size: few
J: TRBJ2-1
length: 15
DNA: TGTGCCAGCAGCAAATCACCTAGGAAAATGATTGAGCAGTTCTTC
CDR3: CASSKSPRKMIEQFF

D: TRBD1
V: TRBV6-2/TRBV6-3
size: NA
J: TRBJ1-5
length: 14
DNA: TGTGCCAGCAGCTTTTACAGGGGTAATCAGCCCCAGCATTTT
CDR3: CASSFYRGNQPQHF

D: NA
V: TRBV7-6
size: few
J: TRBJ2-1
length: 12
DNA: TGTGCCAGCAGCTTGACCTATGGTGAGCAGTTCTTC
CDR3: CASSLTYGEQFF

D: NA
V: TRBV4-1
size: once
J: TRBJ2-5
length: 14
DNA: TGCGCCAGCAGCCAACCGGTAGGCCAAGAGACCCAGTACTTC
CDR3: CASSQPVGQETQYF

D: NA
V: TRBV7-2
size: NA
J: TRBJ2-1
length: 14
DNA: TGTGCCAGCAGCTTAGCCCCAAGGGGAGAGACCCAGTTCTTC
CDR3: CASSLAPRGETQFF

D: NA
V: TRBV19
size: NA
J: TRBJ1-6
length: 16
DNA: TGTGCCAGTAGTATCCGGGACTCAACGTACGGGTCACCCCTCCACTTT
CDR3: CASSIRDSTYGSPLHF

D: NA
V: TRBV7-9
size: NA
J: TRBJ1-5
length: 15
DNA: TGTGCCAGCAGCTTAGGCGGGTTCGGCAATCAGCCCCAGCATTTT
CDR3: CASSLGGFGNQPQHF

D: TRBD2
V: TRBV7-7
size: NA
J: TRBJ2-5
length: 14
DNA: TGTGCTAGCAGTCGAACGACTAGCGGACAGACCCAGTACTTC
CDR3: CASSRTTSGQTQYF

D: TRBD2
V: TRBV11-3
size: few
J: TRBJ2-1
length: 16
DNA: TGTGCCAGCAGCTTCGGACTAGCGGGGGTATACAATGAGCAGTTCTTC
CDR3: CASSFGLAGVYNEQFF

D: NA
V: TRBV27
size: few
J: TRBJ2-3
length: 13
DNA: TGTGCCTGCCGGGACCTAGGTACGGATACGCAGTATTTT
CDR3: CACRDLGTDTQYF